What follows are 13 T cell receptor beta chains derived from one specimen sequenced in a study of post-analysis software for immune sequencing data. Study observations and caveats: Included in a set of about 5 TRBV segments more frequent in patients than controls were TRBV5-6, TRBV5-1 and TRBV20-1.

Antigens for these TCRs are unknown. Unique molecular identifiers were present in the TCR beta cDNA libraries. TCRdb analysed the PCR reads with MiXCR anew, one entry per CDR3 protein. The table lists fewer than 600,000 distinct CDR3 sequences, 40% to 55% of them singletons. The specimen was blood. The receptors derive from a girl aged 10 to 17 with multiple sclerosis.

The chain carries TRBV27 and TRBJ2-1, with TRBD1 matching 10 bases. V lost 8 bases, J lost 0 bases, and 4 bases stayed unmatched. Germline V lookup: CDR1 MNHEY, CDR2 SMNVEV (reference sequence). CDR3 length: 15 residues. The CDR3 nucleotides are TGTGCCAGCTTAGACAGGGGGCTCTCCTACAATGAGCAGTTCTTC. The encoded protein is CASLDRGLSYNEQFF.

As for this clonotype: Since the CDR3 does not end with the conserved phenylalanine or tryptophan, this likely comes from a read error. The chain has TRBV5-1 and TRBJ1-1, with 8 bases fitting TRBD1. The CDR3 has 13 residues. The J segment lost 2 bases and the V segment lost 6 bases, leaving 3 bases of the junction unmatched. CDR1 and CDR2 from the germline V gene are SGHRS and YFSETQ. Here the CDR3 reads CASKDRANTEAFL. CDR3 coding DNA: TGCGCCAGCAAGGACAGGGCTAACACTGAAGCTTTCTTA.

The DNA of the CDR3 is TGCAGTGCGAGGGGCGGCAGGGGGTTAAGGCAGAGCACAGATACGCAGTATTTT. Translated, it gives CSARGGRGLRQSTDTQYF. V usage is TRBV20-1 and J usage is TRBJ2-3; 7 bases align to TRBD1. The germline CDR1 and CDR2 sequences are DFQATT and SNEGSKA (reference sequence). With V trimmed by 6 bases and J by 0 bases, 18 bases remained unmatched. This CDR3 has 18 residues.

J is TRBJ2-5 and V is TRBV4-3; TRBD1 or TRBD2 may be the D gene (6 bases each). In germline, CDR1 is LGHNA, CDR2 YSLEER. The CDR3 extends over 16 amino acids. With 0 bases removed from V and 4 bases from J, the gap between germline ends came to 15 bases. The chain's CDR3 is CASSQEVGGRGETQYF. CDR3 bases: TGCGCCAGCAGCCAAGAAGTTGGGGGGCGCGGAGAGACCCAGTACTTC.

This clonotype was counted between two and nine times. This chain joins TRBV10-3 and TRBJ2-7; 8 bases match TRBD2. J was trimmed by 0 bases and V by 6 bases; bases with no gene match: 4. The CDR3 has 14 residues. Germline values: CDR1 ENHRY, CDR2 SYGVKD. CDR3 residues: CAIRSGSSSYEQYF. In nucleotides, the CDR3 is TGTGCCATCAGGAGCGGGAGTAGCTCCTACGAGCAGTACTTC.

The V gene is TRBV4-3, the J gene TRBJ1-1; no clear D. CDR1 is LGHNA and CDR2 is YSLEER in the germline V gene. There are 13 residues in the CDR3. The V end was cut by 0 bases, the J end by 6 bases, with 8 bases between. The CDR3 is CASSQDLEAEAFF. The DNA of the CDR3 is TGCGCCAGCAGCCAAGATTTAGAAGCTGAAGCTTTCTTT.

V is TRBV7-2 and J is TRBJ2-5; D might be TRBD1 or TRBD2, each matching 6 bases. CDR3 length: 14 residues. V was pared by 5 bases and J by 5 bases, with 15 bases between. The germline V gene has CDR1 SGHTA and CDR2 FQGNSA. The CDR3 loop reads CASSPSRGHETQYF. CDR3 nucleotides: TGTGCCAGCAGCCCTAGCCGGGGGCACGAGACCCAGTACTTC.

CDR3 loop: CASSLIGTSSADTQYF. Written as DNA, the CDR3 is TGTGCCAGCAGCTTAATAGGGACCTCTAGCGCAGATACGCAGTATTTT. V usage is TRBV7-3 and J usage is TRBJ2-3, with D possibly matching TRBD2 (6 bases). This CDR3 is 16 amino acids long. The ends were cut back, 1 base at V and 4 bases at J, with 15 bases in the middle. Germline lookup yields CDR1 SGHTA and CDR2 FQGTGA. The complete variable domain, with remaining parts taken from reference TRBV7-3 and TRBJ2-3, reads GAGVSQTPSNKVTEKGKYVELRCDPISGHTALYWYRQSLGQGPEFLIYFQGTGAADDSGLPNDRFFAVRPEGSVSTLKIQRTERGDSAVYLCASSLIGTSSADTQYFGPGTRLTVL.

The sample holds one count of this clonotype. This chain uses TRBV5-1 with TRBJ2-1, with D perhaps assigned TRBD1 or TRBD2 (5 bases each). V dropped 4 bases and J dropped 3 bases, with 14 bases sitting between them. This CDR3 contains 15 residues. Per the germline V gene, CDR1 is SGHRS and CDR2 is YFSETQ. CDR3 nucleotide sequence: TGCGCCAGCAGCGGATCCGGGACCCACTACAATGAGCAGTTCTTC. Its protein product is CASSGSGTHYNEQFF.

This chain links TRBV9 with TRBJ2-7; D not certain. The ends were cut back, 0 bases at V and 2 bases at J, with 9 bases in the middle. This CDR3 spans 14 amino acids. Germline assignment: CDR1 SGDLS and CDR2 YYNGEE. The CDR3 nucleotides are TGTGCCAGCAGCGTAGAGCCTTATGCCTACGAGCAGTACTTC. Encoded protein: CASSVEPYAYEQYF.

The rearrangement links TRBV7-2 to TRBJ2-5; 8 bases align to TRBD2. The DNA end lines up better with TRBJ2-7; the J call may be wrong. CDR1 and CDR2 (germline): SGHTA, FQGNSA. This CDR3 has 16 residues. The CDR3 coding sequence is TGTGCCAGCAGCACTTCAGGGGCTAGCGGGCGGTACGAGCAGTACTTC. Translation: CASSTSGASGRYEQYF.

V gene TRBV29-1 combines with J gene TRBJ2-7; 7 positions agree with TRBD2. Germline CDR1 and CDR2: SQVTM and ANQGSEA. Trimming cost V 2 bases and J 0 bases; bases outside gene matches: 7. The CDR3 consists of 15 residues. In nucleotides, the CDR3 is TGCAGCGTTGAATGGGGGGGGAAACACTCCTACGAGCAGTACTTC. Its protein is CSVEWGGKHSYEQYF.

This clonotype has just a few counts. The rearrangement links TRBV29-1 to TRBJ1-5; 8 bases fit TRBD1. Germline CDR1 SQVTM, CDR2 ANQGSEA. V was clipped by 8 bases and J by 3 bases; unmatched bases: 9. The length of the CDR3 is 14 residues. DNA of the CDR3: TGCAGCTCTTGGACAGGGAAGGACAATCAGCCCCAGCATTTT. Its translation is CSSWTGKDNQPQHF. Looking up the rest from reference TRBV29-1 and TRBJ1-5 gives the full variable domain: SAVISQKPSRDICQRGTSLTIQCQVDSQVTMMFWYRQQPGQSLTLIATANQGSEATYESGFVIDKFPISRPNLTFSTLTVSNMSPEDSSIYLCSSWTGKDNQPQHFGDGTRLSIL.